This entry concerns a single TCR beta chain. Generated by immunoSEQ multiplex PCR, the TCRdb table keeps only in-frame clones and is missing some. The table records 40,000 to 45,000 clones, around nine tenths of them present only once. These data originate in a study of blood T cell repertoires in COVID-19. V gave up 4 bases and J gave up 1 base, with 11 bases separating them. The CDR3 totals 14 residues. Germline CDR1 LGHNA, CDR2 YNFKEQ. Sequencing was performed on peripheral blood. The clonotype comes from a human donor in a cohort sampled during active COVID-19. The rearrangement uses TRBV4-2 and TRBJ2-7; weak D call: TRBD1 (6 bases). The CDR3 DNA follows: TGTGCCAGCAGCCCGGACAGCGGATCCTACGAGCAGTACTTC. Translated, it gives CASSPDSGSYEQYF.